This T cell receptor beta chain is from a study of T-cell reconstitution after alpha-beta-depleted transplantation in children. The length of the CDR3 is 16 residues. Per the germline V gene, CDR1 is DFQATT and CDR2 is SNEGSKA (reference sequence). Unique molecular identifiers were incorporated into the prepared TCRbeta library. TCRdb reprocessed the PCR reads with MiXCR, giving one entry per CDR3 protein. The sample shows about 400,000 distinct CDR3 sequences, roughly 20% of them seen only once. J is TRBJ2-1 and V is TRBV20-1; TRBD1 matches at 11 bases. The sequence was obtained from a human donor who donated a stem cell graft to a child with acute myeloid leukemia. Sequencing was performed on PBMCs from the stem cell graft donor, taken from the stem cell graft. Here the CDR3 reads CSARDRGKSSYNEQFF. The CDR3, as DNA: TGCAGCGCAAGGGACAGGGGGAAAAGCTCCTACAATGAGCAGTTCTTC.